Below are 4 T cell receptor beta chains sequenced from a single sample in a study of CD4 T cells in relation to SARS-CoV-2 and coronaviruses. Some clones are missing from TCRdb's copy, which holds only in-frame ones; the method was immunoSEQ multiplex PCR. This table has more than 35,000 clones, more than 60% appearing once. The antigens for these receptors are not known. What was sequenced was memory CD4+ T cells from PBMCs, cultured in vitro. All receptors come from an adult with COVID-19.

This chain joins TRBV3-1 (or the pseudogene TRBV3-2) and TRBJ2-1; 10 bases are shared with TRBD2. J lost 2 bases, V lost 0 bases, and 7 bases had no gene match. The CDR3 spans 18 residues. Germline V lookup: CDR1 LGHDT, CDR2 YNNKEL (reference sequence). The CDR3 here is CASSQDLGLAAAYNEQFF. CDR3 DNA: TGTGCCAGCAGCCAAGATCTTGGACTAGCGGCCGCCTACAATGAGCAGTTCTTC.

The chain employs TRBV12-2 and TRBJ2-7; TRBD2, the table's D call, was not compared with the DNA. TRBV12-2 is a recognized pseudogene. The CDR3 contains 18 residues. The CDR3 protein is CASRLVPPGLGTSYEQYF. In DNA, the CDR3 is TGTGCAAGTCGCTTAGTCCCTCCGGGACTAGGAACCTCCTACGAGCAGTACTTC.

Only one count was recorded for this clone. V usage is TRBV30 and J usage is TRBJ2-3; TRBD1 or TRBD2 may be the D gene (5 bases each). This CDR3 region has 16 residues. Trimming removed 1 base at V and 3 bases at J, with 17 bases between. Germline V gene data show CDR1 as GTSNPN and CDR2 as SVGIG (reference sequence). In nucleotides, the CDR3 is TGTGCCTGGAGTGACCCCGGGACGAGAGGAACAGATACGCAGTATTTT. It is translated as CAWSDPGTRGTDTQYF.

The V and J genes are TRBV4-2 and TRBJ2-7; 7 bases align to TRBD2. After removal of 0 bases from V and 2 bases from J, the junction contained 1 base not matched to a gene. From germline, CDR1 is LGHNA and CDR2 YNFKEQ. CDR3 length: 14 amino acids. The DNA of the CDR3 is TGTGCCAGCAGCCAAGATACTAGCGCCTACGAGCAGTACTTC. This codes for CASSQDTSAYEQYF.